The present T cell receptor (beta chain) was sequenced within a study of cytomegalovirus exposure and HLA in healthy donors. The PCR made use of 60 Vbeta and 13 Jbeta primers. TCRdb's copy holds only in-frame clones and misses some; the assay was immunoSEQ multiplex PCR. The sample has 120,000 to 150,000 clones, roughly 73% seen once. Regarding the study as a whole: It was reportedly the case that the classifier diagnosed cytomegalovirus status with high specificity and sensitivity. Common viral pathogens (according to a later analysis) appeared linked to several of the most significant clusters. There were some V segments, including TRBV6-2 and TRBV6-3, excluded as indistinguishable.

On this clone: Antigen unknown.

Germline CDR1 and CDR2: LGHNA and YNFKEQ. V was trimmed by 3 bases and J by 4 bases, leaving 8 bases between them. The CDR3 contains 13 residues. The V and J genes are TRBV4-2 and TRBJ2-3; possible D gene TRBD1, 6 bases. The specimen sequenced was PBMCs. The TCR originated in a woman in her thirties or forties in good health and CMV-seronegative. This chain's CDR3 is CASSQYRADTQYF. As DNA, the CDR3 is TGTGCCAGCAGCCAGTACAGGGCAGATACGCAGTATTTT.